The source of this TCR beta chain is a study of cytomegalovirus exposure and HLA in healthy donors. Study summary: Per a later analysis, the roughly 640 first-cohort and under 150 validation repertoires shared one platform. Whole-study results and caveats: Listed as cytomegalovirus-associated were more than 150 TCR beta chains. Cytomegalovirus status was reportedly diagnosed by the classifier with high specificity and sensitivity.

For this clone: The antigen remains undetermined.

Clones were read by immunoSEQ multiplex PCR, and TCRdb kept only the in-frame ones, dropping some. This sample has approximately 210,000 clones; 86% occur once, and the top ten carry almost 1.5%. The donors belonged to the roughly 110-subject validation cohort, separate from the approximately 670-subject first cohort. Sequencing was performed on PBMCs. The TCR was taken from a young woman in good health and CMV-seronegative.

CDR3 coding DNA: TGTGCCAGCAGCTCCCACAGGGGAAGGGCTGAAGCTTTCTTT. Translated: CASSSHRGRAEAFF. The J gene is TRBJ1-1, the V gene TRBV4-2, with 7 bases that match TRBD1. CDR3 size: 14 residues. Per germline, CDR1 LGHNA and CDR2 YNFKEQ. J gave up 6 bases and V 5 bases, and 9 bases lay outside the gene matches.